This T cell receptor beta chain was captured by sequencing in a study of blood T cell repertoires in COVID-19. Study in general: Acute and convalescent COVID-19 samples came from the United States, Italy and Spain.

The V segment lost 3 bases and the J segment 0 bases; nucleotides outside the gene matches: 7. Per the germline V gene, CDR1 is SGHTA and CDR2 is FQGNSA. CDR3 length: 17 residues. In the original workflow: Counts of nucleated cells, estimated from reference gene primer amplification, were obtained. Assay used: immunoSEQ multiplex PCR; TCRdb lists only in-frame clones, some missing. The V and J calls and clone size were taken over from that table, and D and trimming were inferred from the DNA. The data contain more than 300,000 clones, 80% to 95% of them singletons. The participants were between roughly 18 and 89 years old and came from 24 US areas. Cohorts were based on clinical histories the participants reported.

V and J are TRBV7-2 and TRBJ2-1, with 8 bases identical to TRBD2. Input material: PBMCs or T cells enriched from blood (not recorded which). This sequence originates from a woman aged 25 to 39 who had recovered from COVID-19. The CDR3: CASSLVAGGPSYNEQFF. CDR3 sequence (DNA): TGTGCCAGCAGCTTGGTGGCGGGAGGTCCCTCCTACAATGAGCAGTTCTTC.